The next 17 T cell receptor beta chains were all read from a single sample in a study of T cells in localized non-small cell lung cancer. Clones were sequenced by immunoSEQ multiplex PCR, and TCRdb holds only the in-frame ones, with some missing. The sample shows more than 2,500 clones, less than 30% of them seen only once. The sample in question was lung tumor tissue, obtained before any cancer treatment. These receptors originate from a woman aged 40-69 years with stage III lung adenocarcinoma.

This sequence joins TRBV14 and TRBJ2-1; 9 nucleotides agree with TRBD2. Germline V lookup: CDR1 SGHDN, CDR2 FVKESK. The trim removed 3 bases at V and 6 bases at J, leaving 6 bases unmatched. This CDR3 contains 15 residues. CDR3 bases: TGTGCCAGCAGCCAGACTAGCGGCGCGGGCAATGAGCAGTTCTTC. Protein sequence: CASSQTSGAGNEQFF.

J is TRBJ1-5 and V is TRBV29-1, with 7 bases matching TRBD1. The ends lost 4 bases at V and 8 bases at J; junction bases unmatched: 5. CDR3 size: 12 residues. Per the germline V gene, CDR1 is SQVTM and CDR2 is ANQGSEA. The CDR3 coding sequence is TGCAGCGTTGTCACAGGGGATAAGCCCCAGCATTTT. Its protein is CSVVTGDKPQHF.

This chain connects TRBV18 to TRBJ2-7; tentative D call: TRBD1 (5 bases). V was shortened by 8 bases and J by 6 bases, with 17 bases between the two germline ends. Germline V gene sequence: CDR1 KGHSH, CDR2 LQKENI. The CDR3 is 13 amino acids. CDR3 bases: TGTGCCAGCCACGACAGTCAGGGTGTCGAGCAGTACTTC. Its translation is CASHDSQGVEQYF.

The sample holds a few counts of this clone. CDR3 protein: CASSPQGLDQPQHF. CDR3 DNA: TGTGCCAGCAGCCCACAGGGACTTGATCAGCCCCAGCATTTT. The gene calls are TRBV11-3 and TRBJ1-5; possibly TRBD1 for D (6 bases). CDR1 is SGHNT and CDR2 is YENEEA in the germline V gene. V dropped 5 bases and J dropped 5 bases, with 13 bases sitting between them. The CDR3 extends over 14 amino acids.

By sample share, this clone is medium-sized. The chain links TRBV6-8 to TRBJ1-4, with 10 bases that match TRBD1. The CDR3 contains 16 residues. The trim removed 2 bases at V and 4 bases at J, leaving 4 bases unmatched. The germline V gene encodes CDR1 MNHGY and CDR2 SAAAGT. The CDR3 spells CASSYPTGGINEKLFF. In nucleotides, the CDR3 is TGTGCCAGCAGTTACCCGACAGGGGGCATTAATGAAAAACTGTTTTTT.

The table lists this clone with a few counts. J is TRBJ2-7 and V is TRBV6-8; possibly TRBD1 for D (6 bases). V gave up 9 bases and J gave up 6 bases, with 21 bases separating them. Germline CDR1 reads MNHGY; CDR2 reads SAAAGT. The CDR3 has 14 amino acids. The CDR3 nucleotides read TGTGCCAGTACTCTAGGGGGAGAATGGAGCGAGCAGTACTTC. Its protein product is CASTLGGEWSEQYF.

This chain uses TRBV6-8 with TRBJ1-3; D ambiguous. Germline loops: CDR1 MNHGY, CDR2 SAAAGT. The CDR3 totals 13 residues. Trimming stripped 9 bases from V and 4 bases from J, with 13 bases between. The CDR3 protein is CASTGPGGNTIYF. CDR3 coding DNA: TGTGCCAGTACTGGGCCGGGAGGAAACACCATATATTTT.

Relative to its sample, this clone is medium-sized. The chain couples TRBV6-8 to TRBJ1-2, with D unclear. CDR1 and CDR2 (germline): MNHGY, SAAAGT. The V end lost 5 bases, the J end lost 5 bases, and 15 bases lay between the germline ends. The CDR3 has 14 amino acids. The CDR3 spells CASSERPRGYGYTF. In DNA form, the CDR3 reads TGTGCCAGCAGTGAGAGGCCCCGGGGATATGGCTACACCTTC.

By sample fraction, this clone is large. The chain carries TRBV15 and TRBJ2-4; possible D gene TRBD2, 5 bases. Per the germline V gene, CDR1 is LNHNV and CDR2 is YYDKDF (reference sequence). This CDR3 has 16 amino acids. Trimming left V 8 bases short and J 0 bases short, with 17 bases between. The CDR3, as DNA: TGTGCCACCTGGGATGGAGGACGTCTAGCCAAAAACATTCAGTACTTC. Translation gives CATWDGGRLAKNIQYF.

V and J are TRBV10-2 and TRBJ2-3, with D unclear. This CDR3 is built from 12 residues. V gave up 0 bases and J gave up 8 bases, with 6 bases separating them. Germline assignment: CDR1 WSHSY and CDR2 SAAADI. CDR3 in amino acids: CASSESGGTQYF. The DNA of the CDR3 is TGCGCCAGCAGTGAGTCGGGCGGTACGCAGTATTTT.

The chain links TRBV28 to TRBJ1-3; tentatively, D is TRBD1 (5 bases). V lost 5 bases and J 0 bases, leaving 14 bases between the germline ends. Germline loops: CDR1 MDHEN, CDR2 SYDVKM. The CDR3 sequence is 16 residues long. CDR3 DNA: TGTGCCAGCAGTCGGACACCTGGATACTCTGGAAACACCATATATTTT. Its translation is CASSRTPGYSGNTIYF.

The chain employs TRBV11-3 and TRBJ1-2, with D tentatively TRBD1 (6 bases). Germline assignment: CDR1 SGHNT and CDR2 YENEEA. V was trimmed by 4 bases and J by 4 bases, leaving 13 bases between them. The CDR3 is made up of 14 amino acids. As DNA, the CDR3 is TGTGCCAGCAGCTCGTCGGGAGGGGGCTATGGCTACACCTTC. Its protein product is CASSSSGGGYGYTF.

CDR3 in amino acids: CAGSQEGGNTEAFF. The CDR3 coding sequence is TGTGCCGGTTCTCAGGAGGGCGGGAACACTGAAGCTTTCTTT. This sequence joins TRBV9 and TRBJ1-1; D call uncertain. This CDR3 region has 14 residues. V lost 10 bases, J lost 1 base, and 17 bases lay in between. Looked up from germline, CDR1 is SGDLS and CDR2 is YYNGEE.

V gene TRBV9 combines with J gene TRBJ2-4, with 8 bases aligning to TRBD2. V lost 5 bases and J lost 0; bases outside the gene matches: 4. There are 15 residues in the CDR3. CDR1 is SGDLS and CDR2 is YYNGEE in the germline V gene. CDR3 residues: CASSGTRLAKNIQYF. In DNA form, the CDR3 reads TGTGCCAGCAGTGGGACTAGACTAGCCAAAAACATTCAGTACTTC.

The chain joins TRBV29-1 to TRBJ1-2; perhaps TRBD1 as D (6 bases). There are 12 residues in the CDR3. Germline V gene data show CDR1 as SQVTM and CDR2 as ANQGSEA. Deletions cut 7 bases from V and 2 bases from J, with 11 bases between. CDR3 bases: TGCAGCGGGGAGGACAGAAACTATGGCTACACCTTC. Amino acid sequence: CSGEDRNYGYTF.

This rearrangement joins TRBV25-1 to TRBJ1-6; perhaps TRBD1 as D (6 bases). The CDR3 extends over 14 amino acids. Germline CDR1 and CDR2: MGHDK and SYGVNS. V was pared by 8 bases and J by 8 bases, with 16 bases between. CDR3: CASGGTGIDSPLHF. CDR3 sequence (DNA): TGTGCCAGCGGAGGAACAGGGATAGATTCACCCCTCCACTTT.

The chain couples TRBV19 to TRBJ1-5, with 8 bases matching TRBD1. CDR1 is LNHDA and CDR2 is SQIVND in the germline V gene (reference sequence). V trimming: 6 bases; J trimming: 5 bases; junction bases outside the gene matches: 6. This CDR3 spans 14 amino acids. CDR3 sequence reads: CASSEQGGYQPQHF. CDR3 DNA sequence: TGTGCCAGTAGCGAACAGGGGGGATATCAGCCCCAGCATTTT.